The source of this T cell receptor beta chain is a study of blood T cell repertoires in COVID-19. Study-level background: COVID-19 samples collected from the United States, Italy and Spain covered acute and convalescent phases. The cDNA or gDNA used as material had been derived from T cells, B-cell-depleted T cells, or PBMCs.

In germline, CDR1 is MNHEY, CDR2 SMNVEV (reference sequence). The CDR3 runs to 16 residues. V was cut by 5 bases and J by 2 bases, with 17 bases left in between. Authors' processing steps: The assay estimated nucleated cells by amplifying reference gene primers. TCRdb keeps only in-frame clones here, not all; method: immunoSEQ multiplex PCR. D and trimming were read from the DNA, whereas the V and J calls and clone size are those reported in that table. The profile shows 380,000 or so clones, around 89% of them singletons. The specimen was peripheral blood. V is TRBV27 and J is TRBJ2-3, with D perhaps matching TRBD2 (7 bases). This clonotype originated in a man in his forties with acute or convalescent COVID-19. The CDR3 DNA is TGTGCCAGCAGTGAGGTCGGGGGGCCTCTCACAGATACGCAGTATTTT. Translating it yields CASSEVGGPLTDTQYF.